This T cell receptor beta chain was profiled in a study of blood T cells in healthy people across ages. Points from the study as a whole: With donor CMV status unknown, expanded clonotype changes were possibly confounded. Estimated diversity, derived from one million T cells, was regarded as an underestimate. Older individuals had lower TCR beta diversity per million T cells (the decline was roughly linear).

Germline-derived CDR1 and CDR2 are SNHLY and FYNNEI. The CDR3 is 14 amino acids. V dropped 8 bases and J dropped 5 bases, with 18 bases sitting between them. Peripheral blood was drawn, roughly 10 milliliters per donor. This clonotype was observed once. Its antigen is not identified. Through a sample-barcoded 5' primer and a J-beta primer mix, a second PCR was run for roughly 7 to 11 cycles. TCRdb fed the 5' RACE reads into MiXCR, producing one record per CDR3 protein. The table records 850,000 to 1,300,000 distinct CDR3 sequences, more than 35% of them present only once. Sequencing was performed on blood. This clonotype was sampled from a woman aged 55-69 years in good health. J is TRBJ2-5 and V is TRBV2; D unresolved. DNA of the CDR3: TGTGCCAGCCGACCGACAAGCCTAACGGAGACCCAGTACTTC. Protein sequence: CASRPTSLTETQYF.